Listed here is a single TCR beta chain. The sample belongs to a study of blood T cell repertoires in COVID-19. Assay: immunoSEQ multiplex PCR; the TCRdb copy retains only in-frame clones and omits some. Of under 250,000 clones in the sample, about 80% are singletons; the top ten hold 3% to 3.5%. Germline-derived CDR1 and CDR2 are SGHRS and YFSETQ. CDR3 length equals 15 residues. The J segment lost 2 bases and the V segment lost 1 base, leaving 3 bases of the junction unmatched. The chain uses TRBV5-1 and TRBJ2-1; 7 positions match TRBD2. The source is a woman aged 25 to 39 who had recovered from COVID-19. The sample comprised peripheral blood. CDR3 protein: CASSLSGGTYNEQFF. DNA for the CDR3: TGCGCCAGCAGCTTGTCGGGAGGTACCTACAATGAGCAGTTCTTC.